The 22 T cell receptor beta chains below all came from one sample that was sequenced in a study of shared clonotypes between healthy human individuals. Produced via immunoSEQ multiplex PCR; TCRdb's table is partial and in-frame only. The data show 2,500,000 or so clones, 80% to 95% seen once. The sequenced sample was naive CD4+ T cells from PBMCs. The subset is: CD45RA+ positively selected. The origin of the receptors is a man aged 18 to 30 in good health. Some clones in this sample may be carry-over from other donors' samples.

The genes are TRBV27 and TRBJ2-3; 12 nucleotides align to TRBD1. CDR1 is MNHEY and CDR2 is SMNVEV in the germline V gene (reference sequence). The CDR3 runs 17 residues. After removal of 8 bases from V and 0 bases from J, the junction contained 9 bases not matched to a gene. The CDR3 DNA is TGTGCCAGCCCGAAGATGGGACAGGGGGCTAGCACAGATACGCAGTATTTT. Protein product: CASPKMGQGASTDTQYF.

The CDR3 here is CASSSGQYNEQFF. The CDR3 DNA reads as TGTGCCAGCAGCTCCGGACAGTACAATGAGCAGTTCTTC. The chain uses TRBV5-4 and TRBJ2-1; possible D gene TRBD1, 6 bases. The CDR3 totals 13 residues. Germline lookup yields CDR1 SGHNT and CDR2 YYREEE (reference sequence). V was trimmed by 3 bases and J by 4 bases, leaving 8 bases between them.

The chain couples TRBV6-1 to TRBJ2-3; 7 bases are shared with TRBD2. Germline V gene data show CDR1 as MNHNS and CDR2 as SASEGT. The CDR3 length is 15 residues. Trimming took 5 bases from V and 4 from J; bases not matched to a gene: 9. For the CDR3, the DNA is TGTGCCAGCAGTACTAGCGCCCTATTCGCAGATACGCAGTATTTT. It codes for CASSTSALFADTQYF.

The rearrangement uses TRBV5-6 and TRBJ1-2; TRBD1 might be the D (6 bases). Trimming stripped 3 bases from V and 4 bases from J, with 13 bases between. Germline loops: CDR1 SGHDT, CDR2 YYEEEE. The CDR3 covers 14 residues. In nucleotides, the CDR3 is TGTGCCAGCAGCTCCCTAAGGGGGGGCTATGGCTACACCTTC. As protein: CASSSLRGGYGYTF.

This clone has just one count. The chain links TRBV2 to TRBJ1-2; D may be TRBD1 (5 bases). CDR3 length: 15 residues. Germline loops: CDR1 SNHLY, CDR2 FYNNEI. With 8 bases removed from V and 5 bases from J, the gap between germline ends came to 21 bases. The CDR3 region is CASYQGLKDVYGYTF. The CDR3 DNA reads TGTGCCAGCTATCAGGGCTTAAAAGATGTTTATGGCTACACCTTC.

This clone was seen more than once but under ten times. This specimen includes other DNA sequences encoding the same CDR3. The chain employs TRBV2 and TRBJ1-1, with a weak D call TRBD1 (5 bases). Trimming took 7 bases from V and 1 from J, leaving 10 bases between them. CDR1 is SNHLY, CDR2 FYNNEI, per germline. CDR3 length equals 13 residues. The CDR3: CASTRDRNTEAFF. The CDR3 nucleotides are TGTGCCAGCACCAGAGACAGGAACACTGAAGCTTTCTTT.

This clone was observed a single time. The chain is built from TRBV6-1 and TRBJ2-5; weak D call: TRBD2 (6 bases). Trimming took 3 bases from V and 5 from J, leaving 13 bases between them. From germline, CDR1 is MNHNS and CDR2 SASEGT. The CDR3 length is 14 residues. Here the CDR3 reads CASSESGGRETQYF. The CDR3 DNA follows: TGTGCCAGCAGTGAGTCCGGGGGAAGGGAGACCCAGTACTTC.

The chain has TRBV7-2 and TRBJ1-3, with 9 positions matching TRBD1. This CDR3 comprises 15 residues. The germline V gene encodes CDR1 SGHTA and CDR2 FQGNSA. After removal of 5 bases from V and 3 bases from J, the junction contained 5 bases not matched to a gene. The CDR3 is CASSHKGQGGNTIYF. The DNA for the CDR3 is TGTGCCAGCAGCCACAAGGGACAGGGTGGAAACACCATATATTTT.

On this clone itself: The sample holds other DNA sequences that translate to the same CDR3. The chain links TRBV29-1 to TRBJ2-7, with 12 bases aligning to TRBD2. Germline CDR1 reads SQVTM; CDR2 reads ANQGSEA. Trimming cost V 6 bases and J 0 bases; bases outside gene matches: 3. The CDR3 runs 14 residues. The CDR3 coding sequence is TGCAGCGTGACTAGCGGGAGCAGCTCCTACGAGCAGTACTTC. Its translation is CSVTSGSSSYEQYF.

The V gene is TRBV11-2, the J gene TRBJ2-7; TRBD1 is a possible D gene (6 bases). From germline, CDR1 is SGHAT and CDR2 FQNNGV. V was trimmed by 3 bases and J by 5 bases, leaving 14 bases between them. The CDR3 loop spans 14 amino acids. DNA of the CDR3: TGTGCCAGCAGCTTCCCATCCGACAGGAACGAGCAGTACTTC. It encodes CASSFPSDRNEQYF.

The chain links TRBV15 to TRBJ1-4; D is perhaps TRBD1 (5 bases). Trimming stripped 1 base from V and 0 bases from J, with 15 bases between. CDR1 is LNHNV, CDR2 YYDKDF, per germline (reference sequence). The CDR3 contains 18 residues. This CDR3 is CATSRGKRTHATNEKLFF. CDR3 in DNA: TGTGCCACCAGCAGAGGAAAACGGACACATGCAACTAATGAAAAACTGTTTTTT.

V usage is TRBV27 and J usage is TRBJ2-3; a weak D match, TRBD2 (5 bases). Looked up from germline, CDR1 is MNHEY and CDR2 is SMNVEV (reference sequence). V lost 4 bases to trimming and J lost 6 bases, with 11 bases between them. The CDR3 length is 13 residues. CDR3 loop: CASSSSGRDTQYF. The CDR3 bases are TGTGCCAGCAGTTCCAGCGGCCGGGATACGCAGTATTTT.

The chain carries TRBV28 and TRBJ1-1, with D possibly being TRBD1 (5 bases). The CDR3 covers 13 residues. CDR1 and CDR2 (germline): MDHEN, SYDVKM. Deletions cut 5 bases from V and 4 bases from J, with 11 bases between. The CDR3, as DNA: TGTGCCAGCAGTGTGGGGGGTGGCACTGAAGCTTTCTTT. Translation: CASSVGGGTEAFF.

The chain carries TRBV10-3 and TRBJ1-1; possible D gene TRBD1, 5 bases. In germline, CDR1 is ENHRY, CDR2 SYGVKD. V gave up 3 bases and J gave up 4 bases, with 12 bases separating them. The CDR3 has 14 amino acids. The CDR3 coding sequence is TGTGCCATCAGTGAAGAGGGCGGGGGCACTGAAGCTTTCTTT. Amino acid sequence: CAISEEGGGTEAFF.

As to this clone: Other DNA variants within this sample encode the same CDR3. J is TRBJ1-1 and V is TRBV11-2; TRBD1 might be the D (5 bases). CDR1 is SGHAT and CDR2 is FQNNGV in the germline V gene. The germline V and J ends were trimmed by 1 base and 4 bases, with 10 bases remaining between them. The CDR3 spans 14 residues. CDR3 nucleotides: TGTGCCAGCAGCTTAGTGGGGGGAGGCACTGAAGCTTTCTTT. This gives the protein CASSLVGGGTEAFF. Full variable domain (missing parts from reference TRBV11-2 and TRBJ1-1): EAGVAQSPRYKIIEKRQSVAFWCNPISGHATLYWYQQILGQGPKLLIQFQNNGVVDDSQLPKDRFSAERLKGVDSTLKIQPAKLEDSAVYLCASSLVGGGTEAFFGQGTRLTVV.

The chain carries TRBV19 and TRBJ2-1, with 9 bases aligning to TRBD2. The CDR3 covers 15 residues. V lost 8 bases to trimming and J lost 5 bases; unmatched junction nucleotides: 10. The germline V gene encodes CDR1 LNHDA and CDR2 SQIVND (reference sequence). The CDR3 loop is CASGGSGSGHNEQFF. In nucleotides, the CDR3 is TGTGCCAGTGGAGGTAGCGGGAGTGGGCACAATGAGCAGTTCTTC.

The rearrangement links TRBV6-5 to TRBJ2-3; perhaps D is TRBD1 or TRBD2 (5 bases each). V was trimmed by 8 bases and J by 3 bases, leaving 9 bases between them. Germline lookup yields CDR1 MNHEY and CDR2 SVGAGI. The CDR3 extends over 12 amino acids. The CDR3 DNA follows: TGTGCCAGCTCCTGGGGGACAGATACGCAGTATTTT. Amino acids: CASSWGTDTQYF.

The gene calls are TRBV11-3 and TRBJ2-1, with a possible D match to TRBD2 (6 bases). Germline values: CDR1 SGHNT, CDR2 YENEEA. This CDR3 comprises 13 residues. Trimming removed 8 bases from V and 3 bases from J, with 11 bases in between. CDR3 loop: CASGSGDYNEQFF. The CDR3 DNA reads TGTGCCAGCGGTAGCGGAGACTACAATGAGCAGTTCTTC.

V usage is TRBV5-8 and J usage is TRBJ2-2; D is ambiguous. CDR1 and CDR2 from the germline V gene are SGHTS and YDEGEE. Trimming removed 2 bases from V and 0 bases from J, with 17 bases in between. The length of the CDR3 is 18 residues. CDR3: CASSLQFGGTANTGELFF. The CDR3 bases are TGTGCCAGCAGCTTACAGTTTGGCGGAACCGCGAACACCGGGGAGCTGTTTTTT.

The chain links TRBV7-9 to TRBJ1-1; no clear D gene. Germline V gene sequence: CDR1 SEHNR, CDR2 FQNEAQ (reference sequence). Trimming shortened V by 3 bases and J by 7 bases, and 12 bases separated the two germline ends. CDR3 length: 13 amino acids. For the CDR3, the DNA is TGTGCCAGCAGCTTTGACGGTTTCGGTGAAGCTTTCTTT. Protein sequence: CASSFDGFGEAFF.

The gene calls are TRBV10-3 and TRBJ2-2; D may be TRBD2 (6 bases). Germline V gives CDR1 ENHRY, CDR2 SYGVKD. The CDR3 is 17 residues long. The V end was cut by 0 bases, the J end by 1 base, with 12 bases between. The CDR3: CAISESSGERNTGELFF. In DNA form, the CDR3 reads TGTGCCATCAGTGAGTCCTCGGGAGAAAGGAACACCGGGGAGCTGTTTTTT.

The chain is built from TRBV5-4 and TRBJ2-1; 8 nucleotides agree with TRBD2. Germline assignment: CDR1 SGHNT and CDR2 YYREEE (reference sequence). The CDR3 length is 13 residues. Trimming cost V 7 bases and J 5 bases; bases outside gene matches: 5. This CDR3 is CASSTSVDNEQFF. In nucleotides, the CDR3 is TGTGCCAGCTCGACTAGCGTAGACAATGAGCAGTTCTTC.